This is a list of T cell receptor beta chains from one sample in a study of identifying expanded T cells in peripheral blood. Data came from immunoSEQ multiplex PCR; TCRdb stores just in-frame clones and leaves some out. Here the sample spans approximately 92,000 clones, around 84% being singletons. Sequenced input: blood. Receptors originate from a person between 18 and 75 years old in good health. CDR3s include the opening cysteine and the closing phenylalanine or tryptophan. Each record gives: J gene, V gene, CDR3 protein.

>TRBJ1-2|TRBV5-1
CASSPGQNYGYTF
>TRBJ1-1|TRBV6-6
CASSTGSGEAFF
>TRBJ2-6|TRBV19
CASSSHSSSGANVLTF
>TRBJ2-7|TRBV19
CASSKAGQGYEQYF
>TRBJ2-3|TRBV21-1
CASSTQRGRGKDTQYF
>TRBJ2-7|TRBV27
CASSPTGYEQYF
>TRBJ1-2|TRBV7-2
CASRRTGGSYGYTF
>TRBJ1-3|TRBV9
CASSNLGPNTIYF
>TRBJ2-2|TRBV11-2
CASSTRLAGDPLQTGELFF
>TRBJ1-1|TRBV11-1
CASSKQGRGMNTEAFF
>TRBJ2-7|TRBV5-1
CASSSLGTTLEQYF
>TRBJ1-4|TRBV4-3
CASSQHRAYNEKLFF
>TRBJ2-7|TRBV5-1
CASSLAGGWDSYEQYF
>TRBJ1-1|TRBV27
CASSSESFREAFF
>TRBJ1-5|TRBV27
CASRTNRVSNQPQHF
>TRBJ2-6|TRBV5-1
CASSSHIASGQGVSGANVLTF
>TRBJ1-4|TRBV5-1
CASSPAPGTAIEKLFF
>TRBJ2-7|TRBV6-5
CASSSWTVASYEQYF
>TRBJ1-1|TRBV30
CASSGGWFGDGEAFF
>TRBJ1-4|TRBV5-1
CASSLAGQAEKLFF
>TRBJ1-6|TRBV6-5
CASSLMGSPLHF
>TRBJ1-2|TRBV6-1
CASRQGQDYGYTF
>TRBJ1-4|TRBV5-4
CASKPSGQDNEKLFF
>TRBJ1-5|TRBV27
CASSLVGRAINQPQHF
>TRBJ1-2|TRBV7-2
CASSPGTGHVGGYTF
>TRBJ1-2|TRBV7-8
CASTGGPSYGYTF
>TRBJ1-5|TRBV6-1
CASSRPPNQPQHF
>TRBJ1-2|TRBV7-2
CASSLPTGDGYTF
>TRBJ2-5|TRBV6-5
CASSYEGGDSLTQYF
>TRBJ1-1|TRBV29-1
CSVAGTGALVTEAFF
>TRBJ1-6|TRBV9
CASSVEGTRSYNSPLHF
>TRBJ2-3|TRBV7-2
CASSLAVAGADTQYF
>TRBJ2-3|TRBV11-3
CASSLQLSGTDTQYF
>TRBJ1-5|TRBV5-8
CASSGNQPQHF
>TRBJ1-3|TRBV18
CASSPVGAGNTIYF
>TRBJ1-1|TRBV19
CASSLGAHTEAFF
>TRBJ1-5|TRBV18
CASSPIRAEQPQHF
>TRBJ1-2|TRBV6-4
CASSYGSGGGYTF
>TRBJ1-1|TRBV10-3
CAMRWGQGTEAFF
>TRBJ2-2|TRBV15
CATSRYQGTGELFF
>TRBJ1-1|TRBV30
CAWSVGTEAFF
>TRBJ2-7|TRBV18
CASSPGLDYEQYF
>TRBJ1-1|TRBV6-6
CASSPGGRGMTEAFF
>TRBJ2-2|TRBV6-6
CASSYSQNTGELFF
>TRBJ2-1|TRBV15
CATSIGPPDRGRLPYNEQFF
>TRBJ1-2|TRBV18
CASSPSWTGGGYTF
>TRBJ2-3|TRBV10-3
CAISGAGHSTDTQYF
>TRBJ1-1|TRBV7-9
CASRKAAITEAFF
>TRBJ1-5|TRBV30
CAWTEEHNQPQHF
>TRBJ1-5|TRBV6-4
CASSQEYSNQPQHF
>TRBJ1-2|TRBV9
CASSTSPLAGYTF
>TRBJ1-6|TRBV19
CASSLTERNSPLHF
>TRBJ2-5|TRBV4-3
CASSQDPTGTQYF
>TRBJ2-7|TRBV4-1
CASSHYSGTGVERTYEQYF
>TRBJ2-7|TRBV14
CASSQDLGHEQYF
>TRBJ1-6|TRBV11-2
CASSFGLGALNSPFHF